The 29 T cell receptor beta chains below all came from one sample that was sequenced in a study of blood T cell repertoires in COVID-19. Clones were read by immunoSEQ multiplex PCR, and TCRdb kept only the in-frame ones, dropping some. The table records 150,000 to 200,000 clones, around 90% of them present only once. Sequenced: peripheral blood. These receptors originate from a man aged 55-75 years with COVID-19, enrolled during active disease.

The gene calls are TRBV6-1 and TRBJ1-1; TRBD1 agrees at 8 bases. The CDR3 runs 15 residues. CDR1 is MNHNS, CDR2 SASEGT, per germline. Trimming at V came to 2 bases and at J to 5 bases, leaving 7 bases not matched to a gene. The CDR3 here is CASSESRQGWTEAFF. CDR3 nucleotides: TGTGCCAGCAGTGAATCAAGACAGGGGTGGACTGAAGCTTTCTTT.

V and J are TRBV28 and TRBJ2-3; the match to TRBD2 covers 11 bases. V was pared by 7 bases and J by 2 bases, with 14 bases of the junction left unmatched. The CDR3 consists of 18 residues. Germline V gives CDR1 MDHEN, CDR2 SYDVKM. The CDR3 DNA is TGTGCCAGCACCGCAAATTCCCTACTAGCGGGGGACACAGATACGCAGTATTTT. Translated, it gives CASTANSLLAGDTDTQYF.

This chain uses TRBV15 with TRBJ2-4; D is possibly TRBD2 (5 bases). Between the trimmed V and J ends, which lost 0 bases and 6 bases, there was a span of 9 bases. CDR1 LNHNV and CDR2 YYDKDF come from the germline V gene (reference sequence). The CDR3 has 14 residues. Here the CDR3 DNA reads TGTGCCACCAGCAGAGATCAGGCGGGAAACATTCAGTACTTC. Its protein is CATSRDQAGNIQYF. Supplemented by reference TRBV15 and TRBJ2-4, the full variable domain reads DAMVIQNPRYQVTQFGKPVTLSCSQTLNHNVMYWYQQKSSQAPKLLFHYYDKDFNNEADTPDNFQSRRPNTSFCFLDIRSPGLGDTAMYLCATSRDQAGNIQYFGAGTRLSVL.

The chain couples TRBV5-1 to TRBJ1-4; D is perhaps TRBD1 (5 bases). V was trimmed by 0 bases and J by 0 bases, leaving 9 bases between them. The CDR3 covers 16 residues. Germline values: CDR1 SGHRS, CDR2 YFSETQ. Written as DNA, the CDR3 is TGCGCCAGCAGCTTGGCGACAGTTGCAACTAATGAAAAACTGTTTTTT. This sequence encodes CASSLATVATNEKLFF.

This CDR3 is CASSLWPQGRAGNTIYF. CDR3 in DNA: TGTGCCAGCAGCTTATGGCCCCAGGGGAGGGCTGGAAACACCATATATTTT. The chain employs TRBV7-2 and TRBJ1-3; D may be TRBD1 (6 bases). The V end lost 2 bases, the J end lost 2 bases, and 16 bases lay between the germline ends. The CDR3 sequence is 17 residues long. Germline CDR1 is SGHTA and CDR2 is FQGNSA.

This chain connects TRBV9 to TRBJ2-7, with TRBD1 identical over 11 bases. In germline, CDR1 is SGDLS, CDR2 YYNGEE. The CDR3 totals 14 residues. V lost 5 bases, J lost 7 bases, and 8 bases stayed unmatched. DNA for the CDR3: TGTGCCAGCAGTACCGGACAGGGGGCGAAAGAGCAGTACTTC. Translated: CASSTGQGAKEQYF. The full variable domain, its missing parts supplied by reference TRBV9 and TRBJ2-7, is DSGVTQTPKHLITATGQRVTLRCSPRSGDLSVYWYQQSLDQGLQFLIQYYNGEERAKGNILERFSAQQFPDLHSELNLSSLELGDSALYFCASSTGQGAKEQYFGPGTRLTVT.

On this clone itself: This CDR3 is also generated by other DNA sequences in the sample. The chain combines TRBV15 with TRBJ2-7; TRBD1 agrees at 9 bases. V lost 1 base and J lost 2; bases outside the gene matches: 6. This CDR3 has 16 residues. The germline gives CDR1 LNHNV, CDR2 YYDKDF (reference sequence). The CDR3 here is CATSRGGQGLTYEQYF. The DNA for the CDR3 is TGTGCCACCAGCAGAGGGGGACAGGGCTTAACCTACGAGCAGTACTTC.

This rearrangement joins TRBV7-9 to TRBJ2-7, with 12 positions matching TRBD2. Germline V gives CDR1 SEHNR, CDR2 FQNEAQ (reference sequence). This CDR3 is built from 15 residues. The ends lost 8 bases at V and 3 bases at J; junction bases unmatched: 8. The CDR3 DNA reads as TGTGCCAGCTCCTCCGGGACTAGCGGGTACTACGAGCAGTACTTC. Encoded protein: CASSSGTSGYYEQYF.

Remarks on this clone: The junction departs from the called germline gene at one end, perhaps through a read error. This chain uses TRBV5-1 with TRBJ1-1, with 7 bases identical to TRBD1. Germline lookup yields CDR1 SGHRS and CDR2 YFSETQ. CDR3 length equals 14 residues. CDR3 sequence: CASSLGQANIEAFF. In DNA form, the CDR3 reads TGCGCCAGCAGCTTAGGACAGGCGAACATTGAAGCTTTCTTT.

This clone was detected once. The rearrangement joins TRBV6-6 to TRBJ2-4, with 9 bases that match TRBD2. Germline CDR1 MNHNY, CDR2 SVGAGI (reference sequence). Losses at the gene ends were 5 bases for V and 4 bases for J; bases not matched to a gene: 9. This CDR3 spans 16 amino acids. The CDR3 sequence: CASSPRLAVLKNIQYF. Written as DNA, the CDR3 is TGTGCCAGCAGTCCGAGACTAGCGGTCCTAAAAAACATTCAGTACTTC.

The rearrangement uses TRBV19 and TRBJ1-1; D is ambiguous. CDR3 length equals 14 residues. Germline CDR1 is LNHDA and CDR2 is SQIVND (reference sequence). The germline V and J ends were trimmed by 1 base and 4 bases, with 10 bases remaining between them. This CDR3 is CASSIGGVGTEAFF. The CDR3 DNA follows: TGTGCCAGTAGTATAGGCGGGGTGGGCACTGAAGCTTTCTTT.

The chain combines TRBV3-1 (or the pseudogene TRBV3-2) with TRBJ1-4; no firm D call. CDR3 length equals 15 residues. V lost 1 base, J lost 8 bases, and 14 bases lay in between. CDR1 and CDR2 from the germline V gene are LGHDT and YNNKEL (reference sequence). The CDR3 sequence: CASSQALERGEKLFF. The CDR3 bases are TGTGCCAGCAGCCAAGCCCTCGAACGAGGGGAAAAACTGTTTTTT.

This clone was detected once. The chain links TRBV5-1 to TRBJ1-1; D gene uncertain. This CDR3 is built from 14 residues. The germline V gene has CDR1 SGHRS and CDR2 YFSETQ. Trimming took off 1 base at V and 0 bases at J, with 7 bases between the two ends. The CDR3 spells CASSLTSLNTEAFF. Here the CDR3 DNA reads TGCGCCAGCAGCTTGACCAGTTTGAACACTGAAGCTTTCTTT.

The CDR3 region is CASSAPKTGKYEQYF. Written as DNA, the CDR3 is TGTGCCAGTAGTGCCCCCAAAACAGGGAAGTACGAGCAGTACTTC. The chain links TRBV19 to TRBJ2-7; weak D call: TRBD1 (6 bases). V dropped 5 bases and J dropped 4 bases, with 18 bases sitting between them. The CDR3 loop spans 15 amino acids. CDR1 and CDR2 (germline): LNHDA, SQIVND (reference sequence).

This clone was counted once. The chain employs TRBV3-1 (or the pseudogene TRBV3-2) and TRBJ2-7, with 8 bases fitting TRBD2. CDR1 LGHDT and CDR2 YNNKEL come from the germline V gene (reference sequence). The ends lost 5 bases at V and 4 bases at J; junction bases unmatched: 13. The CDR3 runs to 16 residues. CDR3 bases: TGTGCCAGCAGCTCAAACAGCGGGGGCCAGGGGTACGAGCAGTACTTC. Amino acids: CASSSNSGGQGYEQYF.

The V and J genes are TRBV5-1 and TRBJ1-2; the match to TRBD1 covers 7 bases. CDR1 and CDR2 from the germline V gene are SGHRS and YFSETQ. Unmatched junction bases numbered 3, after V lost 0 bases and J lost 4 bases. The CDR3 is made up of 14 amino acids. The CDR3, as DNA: TGCGCCAGCAGCTTGGGACAGGGCAGCTATGGCTACACCTTC. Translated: CASSLGQGSYGYTF.

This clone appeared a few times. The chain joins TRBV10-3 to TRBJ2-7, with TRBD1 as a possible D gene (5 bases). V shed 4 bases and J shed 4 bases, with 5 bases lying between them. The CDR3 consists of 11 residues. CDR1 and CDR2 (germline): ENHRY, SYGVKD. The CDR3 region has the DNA TGTGCCATCAGTGCAGGGTACGAGCAGTACTTC. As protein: CAISAGYEQYF.

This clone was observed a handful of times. The CDR3 nucleotides read TGTGCCAGCAGACACGAAAAACTGTTTTTT. Protein sequence: CASRHEKLFF. This chain joins TRBV28 and TRBJ1-4; D is uncertain. The germline V gene has CDR1 MDHEN and CDR2 SYDVKM. This CDR3 region has 10 residues. V dropped 6 bases and J dropped 8 bases, with 4 bases sitting between them. The full variable domain, rest sourced from reference TRBV28 and TRBJ1-4, is DVKVTQSSRYLVKRTGEKVFLECVQDMDHENMFWYRQDPGLGLRLIYFSYDVKMKEKGDIPEGYSVSREKKERFSLILESASTNQTSMYLCASRHEKLFFGSGTQLSVL.

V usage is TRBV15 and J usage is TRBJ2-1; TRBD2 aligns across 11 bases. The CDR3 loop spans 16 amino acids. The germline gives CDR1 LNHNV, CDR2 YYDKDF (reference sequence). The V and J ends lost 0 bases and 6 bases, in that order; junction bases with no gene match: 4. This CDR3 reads CATSRDSLAGANEQFF. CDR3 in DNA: TGTGCCACCAGCAGAGATTCACTAGCGGGAGCCAATGAGCAGTTCTTC.

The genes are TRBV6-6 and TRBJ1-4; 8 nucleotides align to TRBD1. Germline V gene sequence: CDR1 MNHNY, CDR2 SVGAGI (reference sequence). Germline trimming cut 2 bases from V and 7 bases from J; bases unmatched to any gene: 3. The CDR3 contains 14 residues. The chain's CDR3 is CASSYGQGGEKLFF. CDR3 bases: TGTGCCAGCAGTTACGGACAGGGCGGTGAAAAACTGTTTTTT.

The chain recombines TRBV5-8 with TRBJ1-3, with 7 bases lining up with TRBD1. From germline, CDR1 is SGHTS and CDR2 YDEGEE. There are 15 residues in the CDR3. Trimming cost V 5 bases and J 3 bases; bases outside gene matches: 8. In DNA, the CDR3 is TGTGCCAGCAGTCCAGACAGGGAGTATGGAAACACCATATATTTT. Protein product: CASSPDREYGNTIYF.

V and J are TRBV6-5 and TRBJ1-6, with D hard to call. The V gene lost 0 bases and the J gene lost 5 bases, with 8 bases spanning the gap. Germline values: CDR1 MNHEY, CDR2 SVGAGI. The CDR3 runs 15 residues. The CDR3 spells CASSYSGGDNSPLHF. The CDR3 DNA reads TGTGCCAGCAGTTACTCGGGCGGGGATAATTCACCCCTCCACTTT.

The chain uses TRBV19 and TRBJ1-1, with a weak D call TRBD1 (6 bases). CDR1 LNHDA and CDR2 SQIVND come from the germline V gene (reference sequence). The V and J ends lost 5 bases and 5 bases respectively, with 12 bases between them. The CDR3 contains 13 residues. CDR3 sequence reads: CASSYTGFTEAFF. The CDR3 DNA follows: TGTGCCAGTAGTTATACAGGGTTTACTGAAGCTTTCTTT.

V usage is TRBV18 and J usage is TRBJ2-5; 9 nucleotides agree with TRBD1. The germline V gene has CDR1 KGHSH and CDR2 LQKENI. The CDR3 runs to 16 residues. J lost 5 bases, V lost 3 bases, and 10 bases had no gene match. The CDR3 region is CASSPGTGGAGETQYF. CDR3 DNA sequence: TGTGCCAGCTCACCTGGCACAGGGGGCGCGGGGGAGACCCAGTACTTC.

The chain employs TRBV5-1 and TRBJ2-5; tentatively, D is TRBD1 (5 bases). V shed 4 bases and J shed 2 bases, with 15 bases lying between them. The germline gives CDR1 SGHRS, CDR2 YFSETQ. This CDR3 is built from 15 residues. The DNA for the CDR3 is TGCGCCAGCAGCCTGACAGTCGCCCAACAAGAGACCCAGTACTTC. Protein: CASSLTVAQQETQYF.

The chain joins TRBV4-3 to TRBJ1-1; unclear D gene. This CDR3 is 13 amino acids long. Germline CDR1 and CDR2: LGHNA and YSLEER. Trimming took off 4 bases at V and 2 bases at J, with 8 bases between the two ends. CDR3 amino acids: CASSLQVNTEAFF. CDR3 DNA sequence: TGCGCCAGCAGCCTGCAGGTCAACACTGAAGCTTTCTTT.

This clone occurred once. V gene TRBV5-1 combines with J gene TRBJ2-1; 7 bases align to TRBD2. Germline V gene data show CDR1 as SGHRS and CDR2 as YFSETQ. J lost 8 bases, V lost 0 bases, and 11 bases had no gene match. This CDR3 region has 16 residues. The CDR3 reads CASSLEFAPGGDEQFF. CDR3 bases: TGCGCCAGCAGCTTGGAATTTGCTCCGGGAGGCGATGAGCAGTTCTTC.

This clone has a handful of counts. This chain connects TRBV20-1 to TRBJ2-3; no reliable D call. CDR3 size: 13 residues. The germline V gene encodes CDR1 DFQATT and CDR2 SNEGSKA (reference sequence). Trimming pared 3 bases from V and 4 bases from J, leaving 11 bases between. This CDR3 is CSASSRPADTQYF. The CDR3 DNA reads TGCAGTGCTAGTTCCAGGCCCGCAGATACGCAGTATTTT.

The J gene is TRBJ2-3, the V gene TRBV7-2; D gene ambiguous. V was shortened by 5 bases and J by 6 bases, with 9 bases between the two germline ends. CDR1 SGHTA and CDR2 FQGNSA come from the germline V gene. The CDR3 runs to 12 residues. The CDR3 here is CASSRYADTQYF. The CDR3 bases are TGTGCCAGCAGCCGCTACGCGGATACGCAGTATTTT.